This is a list of T cell receptor beta chains from one sample in a study of T cell responses to AZD1222 COVID-19 vaccine. Data came from immunoSEQ multiplex PCR; TCRdb stores just in-frame clones and leaves some out. The sample includes 95,000 to 110,000 clones, 91% of them seen just once. The source material was peripheral blood, sampled on day 0 of AZD1222 vaccination. All receptors derive from an adult in good health. Each CDR3 is given without its conserved first and last residue. The order of the fields is CDR3 protein, D gene, V gene. A D gene is named only where the DNA matches it firmly.

CDR3 protein: ASSVGVGSSYEQY
D gene: .
V gene: TRBV9

CDR3 protein: ASSRTVGLGTEAF
D gene: .
V gene: TRBV5-4

CDR3 protein: ASSLEQYDSPLH
D gene: .
V gene: TRBV7-9

CDR3 protein: ASSLGRGAEAF
D gene: .
V gene: TRBV7-9

CDR3 protein: ASSLAPGGSYNEQF
D gene: TRBD2
V gene: TRBV11-3

CDR3 protein: ASSADPGQRNTQY
D gene: TRBD1
V gene: TRBV2

CDR3 protein: ASSSGAGQGSGELF
D gene: .
V gene: TRBV4-2

CDR3 protein: ASSPRTSGNWIEQF
D gene: TRBD2
V gene: TRBV5-6

CDR3 protein: ASSSAETQY
D gene: .
V gene: TRBV28

CDR3 protein: ASSERTGGYT
D gene: .
V gene: TRBV11-1